This is a list of T cell receptor beta chains from one sample in a study of blood T cell repertoires in COVID-19. This table comes from immunoSEQ multiplex PCR, and its TCRdb copy is limited to in-frame clones, with some not included. The sample includes around 320,000 clones, over 85% of them seen just once. Sequencing was carried out using PBMCs or T cells enriched from blood (not recorded which). Every receptor here comes from a woman between 50 and 59 years old who had been exposed to COVID-19. Both conserved end residues are part of each CDR3. Each record gives: J gene, V gene, clone size, D gene, CDR3 protein, CDR3 DNA. D genes are given only for firm matches. Clone size is not always given. Where it is, it says once, few, many or a class for expanded clones.

TRBJ2-2 | TRBV9 | . | . | CASSVGLASAGELFF | TGTGCCAGCAGCGTAGGGTTAGCTTCGGCCGGGGAGCTGTTTTTT
TRBJ2-7 | TRBV28 | . | TRBD1 | CASSPGGTGNYEQYF | TGTGCCAGCAGTCCAGGGGGGACAGGGAACTACGAGCAGTACTTC
TRBJ1-1 | TRBV30 | . | . | CAWDRMSTEAFF | TGTGCCTGGGACAGGATGTCCACTGAAGCTTTCTTT
TRBJ1-1 | TRBV24-1 | once | . | CATSDRTEAFF | TGTGCCACCAGTGATCGGACAGAAGCTTTCTTT
TRBJ1-1 | TRBV19 | . | TRBD1 | CASRRDRERATEAFF | TGTGCCAGTAGACGGGACAGGGAAAGGGCCACTGAAGCTTTCTTT
TRBJ2-3 | TRBV5-4 | . | . | CASSLARPSTDTQYF | TGTGCCAGCAGCTTGGCTAGACCTAGCACAGATACGCAGTATTTT
TRBJ1-5 | TRBV4-1 | . | TRBD1 | CASSQDPGQLNNQPQHF | TGCGCCAGCAGCCAAGATCCGGGACAGCTAAACAATCAGCCCCAGCATTTT
TRBJ2-7 | TRBV7-9 | . | TRBD2 | CASSFTSGEQYF | TGTGCCAGCAGCTTCACTAGCGGCGAGCAGTACTTC
TRBJ1-2 | TRBV12-3/TRBV12-4 | . | . | CASNPTGRGGYTF | TGTGCCAGCAACCCTACAGGGAGGGGTGGCTACACCTTC
TRBJ2-7 | TRBV7-9 | . | TRBD1 | CASSSISGTGTYEQYF | TGTGCCAGCAGCTCAATTTCCGGGACAGGTACCTACGAGCAGTACTTC
TRBJ2-7 | TRBV3-1/TRBV3-2 | . | . | CASSQEQGRFYEQYF | TGTGCCAGCAGCCAAGAACAGGGTCGGTTTTACGAGCAGTACTTC
TRBJ1-1 | TRBV5-4 | . | . | CASSLGVFPAEAFF | TGTGCCAGCAGCTTGGGTGTCTTTCCGGCTGAAGCTTTCTTT
TRBJ2-7 | TRBV28 | once | . | CASSLFQDYEQYF | TGTGCCAGCAGTTTATTCCAGGACTACGAGCAGTACTTC
TRBJ2-3 | TRBV7-2 | once | . | CASSPLGSVDTQYF | TGTGCCAGCAGTCCTCTCGGCAGCGTAGATACGCAGTATTTT
TRBJ1-5 | TRBV28 | . | . | CASSLRRPRPEYSNQPQHF | TGTGCCAGCAGTTTACGCAGGCCGAGACCCGAGTATAGCAATCAGCCCCAGCATTTT
TRBJ2-5 | TRBV24-1 | . | TRBD1 | CATSDHRTGKEETQYF | TGTGCCACCAGTGATCACAGGACAGGAAAAGAAGAGACCCAGTACTTC
TRBJ1-1 | TRBV28 | . | . | CASSGGGRGNTEAFF | TGTGCCAGCTCGGGTGGGGGCAGGGGAAACACTGAAGCTTTCTTT
TRBJ1-3 | TRBV7-2 | . | . | CASSLRGTGNTIYF | TGTGCCAGCAGCTTGAGGGGGACGGGAAACACCATATATTTT
TRBJ1-5 | TRBV27 | . | . | CASTLVFGQGYQPQHF | TGTGCCAGCACCCTAGTTTTCGGGCAGGGCTATCAGCCCCAGCATTTT
TRBJ1-4 | TRBV5-1 | . | TRBD1 | CASSETGTAPSEKLFF | TGCGCCAGCAGCGAAACCGGGACAGCCCCAAGTGAAAAACTGTTTTTT
TRBJ1-3 | TRBV28 | . | . | CASSFQGSGNTIYF | TGTGCCAGCAGTTTCCAGGGCTCTGGAAACACCATATATTTT
TRBJ1-1 | TRBV3-1/TRBV3-2 | . | . | CASSQGLRMQGKGNTEAFF | TGTGCCAGCAGCCAAGGTTTAAGGATGCAGGGAAAAGGGAACACTGAAGCTTTCTTT
TRBJ1-6 | TRBV6-5 | . | TRBD1 | CASRGQGDSPLHF | TGTGCCAGCAGGGGACAGGGGGATTCACCCCTCCACTTT
TRBJ2-5 | TRBV2 | . | . | CASSEGQETQYF | TGTGCCAGCAGTGAAGGGCAGGAGACCCAGTACTTC
TRBJ1-1 | TRBV11-1 | . | . | CASSQGFGTEAFF | TGTGCCAGCAGTCAGGGGTTCGGCACTGAAGCTTTCTTT
TRBJ2-2 | TRBV5-4 | . | TRBD1 | CASSPLPGQGVAGELFF | TGTGCCAGCAGCCCACTTCCGGGACAGGGTGTAGCCGGGGAGCTGTTTTTT
TRBJ1-1 | TRBV28 | . | . | CASSGKGGWMNTEAFF | TGTGCCAGCAGCGGTAAAGGGGGTTGGATGAACACTGAAGCTTTCTTT
TRBJ2-7 | TRBV14 | . | . | CASSQERYEQYF | TGTGCCAGCAGCCAAGAGCGGTACGAGCAGTACTTC
TRBJ1-5 | TRBV10-1 | . | . | CASRVWGGGSDPICNQPQHF | TGCGCCAGCAGAGTGTGGGGGGGTGGGAGCGATCCCATATGCAATCAGCCCCAGCATTTT
TRBJ1-5 | TRBV19 | . | . | CASSIVSGINQPQHF | TGTGCCAGTAGTATAGTTTCAGGGATCAATCAGCCCCAGCATTTT
TRBJ2-7 | TRBV28 | . | . | CASRPTGSSTYEQYF | TGTGCCAGCAGACCAACAGGCTCCTCCACCTACGAGCAGTACTTC
TRBJ1-4 | TRBV6-5 | . | TRBD1 | CASRARTGDEKLFF | TGTGCCAGCAGAGCGAGGACAGGGGATGAAAAACTGTTTTTT
TRBJ1-6 | TRBV2 | . | . | CASSTFWGDSPLHF | TGTGCCAGCAGTACATTCTGGGGAGACTCACCCCTCCACTTT
TRBJ2-7 | TRBV7-2 | . | TRBD2 | CASGGRAGAYEQYF | TGTGCCAGCGGGGGACGAGCGGGGGCCTACGAGCAGTACTTC
TRBJ1-1 | TRBV6-1 | . | . | CASSERFGRDTEAFF | TGTGCCAGCAGTGAACGTTTCGGTCGGGACACTGAAGCTTTCTTT
TRBJ1-6 | TRBV27 | . | . | CASSLSNTGSSYNSPLHF | TGTGCCAGCAGTTTATCGAACACCGGGAGCTCCTATAATTCACCCCTCCACTTT
TRBJ2-1 | TRBV5-1 | . | TRBD2 | CASSLVAGGNYNEQFF | TGCGCCAGCAGCTTGGTCGCGGGGGGCAATTACAATGAGCAGTTCTTC
TRBJ2-7 | TRBV7-9 | . | TRBD1 | CASSSRDRVSEQYF | TGTGCCAGCAGCTCCCGGGACAGGGTGTCTGAGCAGTACTTC
TRBJ2-5 | TRBV3-1/TRBV3-2 | . | TRBD2 | CASSQKGLVVVNF | TGTGCCAGCAGCCAGAAGGGACTAGTTGTAGTGAACTTC
TRBJ1-5 | TRBV6-2/TRBV6-3 | . | . | CASSYGSHSNQPQHF | TGTGCCAGCAGTTACGGTAGCCATAGCAATCAGCCCCAGCATTTT
TRBJ2-5 | TRBV27 | . | TRBD1 | CASSYPTWPQNGQGDLYETQYF | TGTGCCAGCAGTTACCCGACCTGGCCCCAAAATGGACAGGGGGACCTTTATGAGACCCAGTACTTC
TRBJ2-4 | TRBV5-8 | . | . | CASSSPGIKNIQYF | TGTGCCAGCAGCTCCCCCGGGATTAAAAACATTCAGTACTTC
TRBJ1-4 | TRBV2 | . | . | CASNLRGYNEKLFF | TGTGCCAGCAATCTCAGGGGCTATAATGAAAAACTGTTTTTT
TRBJ1-2 | TRBV7-9 | . | . | CASSLGAPRGGATYGYTF | TGTGCCAGCAGCTTAGGAGCCCCACGGGGAGGGGCGACCTATGGCTACACCTTC
TRBJ1-1 | TRBV7-9 | . | . | CASSLSTAGTEAFF | TGTGCCAGCAGCTTAAGTACTGCGGGCACTGAAGCTTTCTTT
TRBJ2-3 | TRBV28 | . | TRBD1 | CASRPTGGLTDTQYF | TGTGCCAGCAGGCCAACAGGGGGCCTCACAGATACGCAGTATTTT
TRBJ2-2 | TRBV7-6 | . | TRBD2 | CASSSTSGGELFF | TGTGCCAGCAGCTCGACTAGCGGGGGGGAGCTGTTTTTT
TRBJ1-4 | TRBV20-1 | . | . | CSASMGATNEKLFF | TGCAGTGCTAGTATGGGGGCGACTAATGAAAAACTGTTTTTT